The next 28 T cell receptor beta chains were all read from a single sample in a study of PD-1 blockade in classical Hodgkin lymphoma (TCRdb year 2020). The time point label on this specimen signifies: newly diagnosed, previously untreated cHL patient sample. Magnetic negative selection with a Miltenyi CD4+ T cell isolation kit was used to purify CD4+ T cells from thawed PBMCs. The receptor library was made with the immunoSEQ multiplex PCR assay. Sourced from immuneACCESS, this table was stored by TCRdb with only in-frame sequences that have V and J called. A share of the clones is absent; for the studies checked, an unresolved V gene accounts for under half, and the remainder has no known explanation. Across this sample there are around 29,000 clones, with more than 80% seen only once. More than 0.35% of the sample is taken by the ten largest. The sample was CD4+ T cells from blood. The source of these receptors is a human donor with classical Hodgkin lymphoma.

The chain has TRBV7-2 and TRBJ2-3; 13 nucleotides align to TRBD2. Germline CDR1 reads SGHTA; CDR2 reads FQGNSA. The CDR3 has 16 residues. V shed 4 bases, J shed 6 bases, and the junction held 7 bases outside the gene matches. CDR3 loop: CASSSSGLAGRDTQYF. CDR3 nucleotides: TGTGCCAGCAGCTCCTCGGGACTAGCGGGACGGGATACGCAGTATTTT.

The rearrangement joins TRBV6-6 to TRBJ1-1; D uncertain. The CDR3 totals 15 residues. The ends were cut back, 4 bases at V and 1 base at J, with 13 bases in the middle. Germline V gives CDR1 MNHNY, CDR2 SVGAGI (reference sequence). The CDR3 region is CASSSAPTGNTEAFF. In nucleotides, the CDR3 is TGTGCCAGCAGTTCCGCTCCTACGGGGAACACTGAAGCTTTCTTT.

The CDR3 here is CASSLGGNYNEQFF. The CDR3 nucleotides are TGTGCCAGCAGCTTAGGGGGGAATTACAATGAGCAGTTCTTC. The J gene is TRBJ2-1, the V gene TRBV7-2; D is possibly TRBD1 or TRBD2 (5 bases each). The CDR3 runs to 14 residues. Germline V gives CDR1 SGHTA, CDR2 FQGNSA. Between the trimmed V and J ends, which lost 1 base and 4 bases, there was a span of 8 bases.

The rearrangement links TRBV6-7 to TRBJ2-2; TRBD2 matches at 7 bases. TRBV6-7 is sorted into the ORF group, with uncertain function. J was trimmed by 4 bases and V by 2 bases; bases with no gene match: 10. The CDR3 loop spans 17 amino acids. The CDR3 here is CASSYGGRGGTTGELFF. The CDR3 nucleotides are TGTGCCAGCAGTTACGGGGGTCGGGGAGGGACCACCGGGGAGCTGTTTTTT.

This clone showed up just a few times. The chain uses TRBV7-2 and TRBJ2-7; TRBD1 matches at 9 bases. CDR1 and CDR2 from the germline V gene are SGHTA and FQGNSA. The CDR3 runs to 18 residues. V shed 1 base and J 3 bases; nucleotides not matched to a gene: 13. The CDR3 nucleotides read TGTGCCAGCAGCTTAGTGGGACAGGGACGGGTCACGATCTACGAGCAGTACTTC. Its protein product is CASSLVGQGRVTIYEQYF.

The chain uses TRBV11-3 and TRBJ1-1; no reliable D call. The V end was cut by 1 base, the J end by 3 bases, with 6 bases between. Germline assignment: CDR1 SGHNT and CDR2 YENEEA. The CDR3 sequence is 13 residues long. The CDR3 loop is CASSLAGDTEAFF. As DNA, the CDR3 is TGTGCCAGCAGCTTAGCCGGGGACACTGAAGCTTTCTTT.

The chain recombines TRBV7-2 with TRBJ2-5; maybe TRBD2 (6 bases). The end of the DNA is better explained by TRBJ2-7, so the J call may be wrong. This CDR3 is built from 14 residues. Per germline, CDR1 SGHTA and CDR2 FQGNSA. The CDR3 loop reads CASSLLGRDSEQYF. DNA of the CDR3: TGTGCCAGCAGCTTACTCGGCAGGGACTCCGAGCAGTACTTC.

V gene TRBV19 combines with J gene TRBJ1-4; no reliable D call. The germline gives CDR1 LNHDA, CDR2 SQIVND (reference sequence). The CDR3 is 13 residues long. Trimming removed 8 bases from V and 4 bases from J, with 11 bases in between. The CDR3, as DNA: TGTGCCAGTCAGGCGGGTTATAATGAAAAACTGTTTTTT. It encodes CASQAGYNEKLFF.

The J gene is TRBJ2-7, the V gene TRBV7-9, with unresolved D. The CDR3 is made up of 15 amino acids. CDR1 is SEHNR and CDR2 is FQNEAQ in the germline V gene (reference sequence). V was cut by 5 bases and J by 2 bases, with 16 bases left in between. Written as DNA, the CDR3 is TGTGCCAGCAGCCCTTCGACAATCCCAACCTACGAGCAGTACTTC. Residues: CASSPSTIPTYEQYF.

The chain joins TRBV19 to TRBJ2-3, with 8 bases lining up with TRBD2. This CDR3 has 14 amino acids. V gave up 2 bases and J gave up 4 bases; unmatched junction bases: 2. Germline assignment: CDR1 LNHDA and CDR2 SQIVND (reference sequence). CDR3 nucleotides: TGTGCCAGTAGTATAAGCGGGAGCCCAGATACGCAGTATTTT. Translating it yields CASSISGSPDTQYF.

The chain carries TRBV5-1 and TRBJ2-7; TRBD2 matches 10 bases. V trimming: 1 base; J trimming: 2 bases; junction bases outside the gene matches: 3. This CDR3 region has 15 residues. The germline gives CDR1 SGHRS, CDR2 YFSETQ. CDR3 sequence (DNA): TGCGCCAGCAGCTTGAGTCTAGCGGGGGCCTACGAGCAGTACTTC. As protein: CASSLSLAGAYEQYF.

The chain joins TRBV6-8 to TRBJ2-1; 10 nucleotides agree with TRBD1. CDR1 and CDR2 from the germline V gene are MNHGY and SAAAGT. J lost 5 bases, V lost 6 bases, and 10 bases had no gene match. This CDR3 has 16 amino acids. DNA of the CDR3: TGTGCCAGCAGCCTAAACGGGACAGGGGAGGACAATGAGCAGTTCTTC. Translating it yields CASSLNGTGEDNEQFF.

The chain couples TRBV5-1 to TRBJ2-7; D is unclear. Trimming left V 6 bases short and J 0 bases short, with 7 bases between. In germline, CDR1 is SGHRS, CDR2 YFSETQ. This CDR3 is built from 12 residues. This CDR3 is CASNLDSYEQYF. Here the CDR3 DNA reads TGCGCCAGCAATCTGGACTCCTACGAGCAGTACTTC.

This chain joins TRBV4-2 and TRBJ2-3, with 9 bases matching TRBD2. The CDR3 covers 15 residues. After removal of 4 bases from V and 3 bases from J, the junction contained 5 bases not matched to a gene. CDR1 LGHNA and CDR2 YNFKEQ come from the germline V gene. The CDR3 DNA is TGTGCCAGCAGCCCAACTACTAGCGGGACAGATACGCAGTATTTT. Translation: CASSPTTSGTDTQYF.

In this sample, this clone turned up once. This rearrangement joins TRBV6-1 to TRBJ2-7; 7 positions match TRBD2. V was pared by 10 bases and J by 5 bases, with 17 bases of the junction left unmatched. The CDR3 covers 15 residues. CDR1 MNHNS and CDR2 SASEGT come from the germline V gene. For the CDR3, the DNA is TGTGCCACATACCTAGCTTCGGCGGGAGCCAACGAGCAGTACTTC. Translation: CATYLASAGANEQYF.

V usage is TRBV28 and J usage is TRBJ2-2; no reliable D call. CDR3 length: 14 amino acids. Trimming stripped 5 bases from V and 3 bases from J, with 10 bases between. Germline lookup yields CDR1 MDHEN and CDR2 SYDVKM. CDR3 sequence reads: CASSPPYDTGELFF. The CDR3 DNA reads TGTGCCAGCAGTCCCCCATATGACACCGGGGAGCTGTTTTTT.

The sample holds one count of this clone. The chain is built from TRBV6-5 and TRBJ2-1; D might be TRBD2 (5 bases). The germline V and J ends were trimmed by 4 bases and 8 bases, with 18 bases remaining between them. The CDR3 runs 15 residues. CDR1 and CDR2 from the germline V gene are MNHEY and SVGAGI. The CDR3, as DNA: TGTGCCAGCAGTTCCGGACTCCCCACGGCATATGAGCAGTTCTTC. This codes for CASSSGLPTAYEQFF.

V usage is TRBV6-1 and J usage is TRBJ2-5, with D possibly matching TRBD1 (5 bases). The CDR3 spans 16 residues. CDR1 is MNHNS, CDR2 SASEGT, per germline. The V gene lost 0 bases and the J gene lost 2 bases, with 13 bases spanning the gap. In DNA form, the CDR3 reads TGTGCCAGCAGTGAAGCGTTGGGGCCCCCGCAAGAGACCCAGTACTTC. Its protein is CASSEALGPPQETQYF.

This clone was picked up a small number of times. The rearrangement links TRBV20-1 to TRBJ2-1, with D uncertain. This CDR3 comprises 11 residues. CDR1 DFQATT and CDR2 SNEGSKA come from the germline V gene (reference sequence). Trimming left V 5 bases short and J 8 bases short, with 10 bases between. The CDR3 DNA reads TGCAGTGCTCCCATGCTGTATGAGCAGTTCTTC. Encoded protein: CSAPMLYEQFF.

The chain carries TRBV25-1 and TRBJ2-1; no reliable D call. Germline V gives CDR1 MGHDK, CDR2 SYGVNS. Trimming stripped 4 bases from V and 0 bases from J, with 7 bases between. The CDR3 covers 14 residues. CDR3 sequence: CASSGAGSYNEQFF. DNA of the CDR3: TGTGCCAGCAGTGGAGCAGGCTCCTACAATGAGCAGTTCTTC.

The chain links TRBV18 to TRBJ2-7; 11 bases map to TRBD1. CDR1 is KGHSH and CDR2 is LQKENI in the germline V gene. This CDR3 has 15 amino acids. Trimming at V came to 4 bases and at J to 3 bases, leaving 5 bases not matched to a gene. The CDR3 DNA is TGTGCCAGCTCACAAGCCGGGACAGGGGGCTACGAGCAGTACTTC. It yields the protein CASSQAGTGGYEQYF.

The chain uses TRBV30 and TRBJ1-5; D is perhaps TRBD1 (5 bases). The germline V gene has CDR1 GTSNPN and CDR2 SVGIG (reference sequence). The germline V and J ends were trimmed by 3 bases and 0 bases, with 9 bases remaining between them. The CDR3 is made up of 14 amino acids. CDR3 in amino acids: CAWSEGLSNQPQHF. DNA for the CDR3: TGTGCCTGGAGCGAGGGGCTTAGCAATCAGCCCCAGCATTTT.

This chain connects TRBV6-6 to TRBJ2-1; D not resolved. Germline V gene sequence: CDR1 MNHNY, CDR2 SVGAGI (reference sequence). V was trimmed by 2 bases and J by 4 bases, leaving 15 bases between them. This CDR3 is 16 amino acids long. The CDR3 loop reads CASSYSDSSRYNEQFF. The CDR3 region has the DNA TGTGCCAGCAGTTACAGCGACTCCTCCCGTTACAATGAGCAGTTCTTC.

This clone was seen a few times. At the DNA level, this CDR3 is encoded by other sequences in the same sample as well. The CDR3: CASSSQTGKLYGYTF. As DNA, the CDR3 is TGTGCCAGCAGCAGTCAGACAGGAAAACTCTATGGCTACACCTTC. The gene calls are TRBV7-2 and TRBJ1-2, with a tentative D call TRBD1 (6 bases). CDR1 and CDR2 from the germline V gene are SGHTA and FQGNSA. V was trimmed by 5 bases and J by 4 bases, leaving 17 bases between them. The CDR3 consists of 15 residues.

The chain combines TRBV7-2 with TRBJ1-6; TRBD1 might be the D (6 bases). The V and J ends lost 5 bases and 8 bases respectively, with 16 bases between them. The CDR3 length is 15 residues. Germline loops: CDR1 SGHTA, CDR2 FQGNSA. The CDR3 loop is CASSTIQGSDSPLHF. The CDR3 DNA reads as TGTGCCAGCAGCACTATACAGGGATCCGATTCACCCCTCCACTTT.

The V gene is TRBV28, the J gene TRBJ2-7; D is unclear. The germline V gene encodes CDR1 MDHEN and CDR2 SYDVKM. This CDR3 has 11 residues. V dropped 6 bases and J dropped 2 bases, with 5 bases sitting between them. The chain's CDR3 is CASRRTYEQYF. CDR3 sequence (DNA): TGTGCCAGCAGGAGAACCTACGAGCAGTACTTC.

The rearrangement uses TRBV5-6 and TRBJ2-1; TRBD2 is a possible D gene (5 bases). Germline V gene data show CDR1 as SGHDT and CDR2 as YYEEEE. V gave up 4 bases and J gave up 4 bases, with 15 bases separating them. This CDR3 contains 15 residues. The DNA for the CDR3 is TGTGCCAGCAGCCCTGGGCCCGGCGGGTACAATGAGCAGTTCTTC. Encoded protein: CASSPGPGGYNEQFF. Together with reference TRBV5-6 and TRBJ2-1, the CDR3 gives the full variable domain: DAGVTQSPTHLIKTRGQQVTLRCSPKSGHDTVSWYQQALGQGPQFIFQYYEEEERQRGNFPDRFSGHQFPNYSSELNVNALLLGDSALYLCASSPGPGGYNEQFFGPGTRLTVL.

V usage is TRBV7-2 and J usage is TRBJ2-1; D remains unclear. V lost 3 bases and J lost 10, with 7 bases in between. CDR1 is SGHTA, CDR2 FQGNSA, per germline. The CDR3 loop spans 11 amino acids. The CDR3 loop is CASSFLQEQFF. The CDR3 coding sequence is TGTGCCAGCAGCTTCTTGCAGGAGCAGTTCTTC.